These 11 T cell receptor beta chains were all obtained from the same sample, sequenced in a study of shared clonotypes between healthy human individuals. Profiling relied on immunoSEQ multiplex PCR, and the TCRdb table lists in-frame clones only, not all of them. The sample has some 2,000,000 clones; roughly 94% are singletons. The sequenced material came from naive CD4+ T cells sorted from blood. Stated subset: CD45RA+ positively selected. All receptors come from a man in his late teens or twenties in good health.

On this clone itself: This same CDR3 is encoded by further DNA sequences in the sample. J is TRBJ2-5 and V is TRBV5-4; 8 positions agree with TRBD1. Trimming cost V 3 bases and J 6 bases; bases outside gene matches: 7. Germline V gives CDR1 SGHNT, CDR2 YYREEE (reference sequence). The CDR3 consists of 14 residues. CDR3: CASSSGQGLKTQYF. CDR3 nucleotides: TGTGCCAGCAGCTCAGGACAGGGCTTAAAGACCCAGTACTTC.

This clone was seen a single time. The CDR3 sequence: CASSPRQGASSGANVLTF. In nucleotides, the CDR3 is TGTGCCAGTAGTCCGCGACAGGGGGCTAGCTCTGGGGCCAACGTCCTGACTTTC. The V gene is TRBV19, the J gene TRBJ2-6; 10 nucleotides match TRBD1. CDR3 length equals 18 residues. The V gene's germline CDR1 is LNHDA and CDR2 SQIVND (reference sequence). J gave up 0 bases and V 5 bases, and 7 bases lay outside the gene matches.

This clone was seen many times. The same CDR3 is also encoded by other DNA sequences in this sample. The V and J genes are TRBV10-3 and TRBJ1-2, with a tentative D call TRBD1 (6 bases). Germline V lookup: CDR1 ENHRY, CDR2 SYGVKD. The CDR3 loop spans 13 amino acids. V lost 5 bases and J 1 base, leaving 8 bases between the germline ends. CDR3 residues: CAISLDSNYGYTF. As DNA, the CDR3 is TGTGCCATCAGTCTGGACAGTAACTATGGCTACACCTTC.

This chain connects TRBV19 to TRBJ2-1, with 7 bases fitting TRBD1. The junction had 7 bases not matched to a gene; V was cut back by 11 bases and J by 3 bases. This CDR3 spans 13 amino acids. Germline V gives CDR1 LNHDA, CDR2 SQIVND (reference sequence). The CDR3, as DNA: TGTGCCTCAAGGGGGCAGTACTACAATGAGCAGTTCTTC. Protein product: CASRGQYYNEQFF.

V usage is TRBV6-1 and J usage is TRBJ2-7; D gene uncertain. Germline lookup yields CDR1 MNHNS and CDR2 SASEGT. V gave up 6 bases and J gave up 2 bases, with 11 bases separating them. CDR3 length: 13 residues. The CDR3 DNA reads TGTGCCAGCAGGAATCCAATTCCCTACGAGCAGTACTTC. Its translation is CASRNPIPYEQYF.

This clone came up once. The chain joins TRBV30 to TRBJ2-7; D possibly matches TRBD1 or TRBD2 (5 bases each). V gave up 2 bases and J gave up 6 bases, with 17 bases separating them. CDR1 and CDR2 from the germline V gene are GTSNPN and SVGIG (reference sequence). The CDR3 extends over 14 amino acids. CDR3 nucleotides: TGTGCCTGGAGTCAATGGACGGCGAGGGGCGAGCAGTACTTC. Residues: CAWSQWTARGEQYF. Supplemented by reference TRBV30 and TRBJ2-7, the full variable domain reads SQTIHQWPATLVQPVGSPLSLECTVEGTSNPNLYWYRQAAGRGLQLLFYSVGIGQISSEVPQNLSASRPQDRQFILSSKKLLLSDSGFYLCAWSQWTARGEQYFGPGTRLTVT.

V usage is TRBV28 and J usage is TRBJ2-7; 8 nucleotides agree with TRBD2. V lost 5 bases to trimming and J lost 5 bases; unmatched junction nucleotides: 8. This CDR3 is 14 amino acids long. In germline, CDR1 is MDHEN, CDR2 SYDVKM. CDR3 nucleotides: TGTGCCAGCAGTACCGGGACTAGGAGAAACGAGCAGTACTTC. This sequence encodes CASSTGTRRNEQYF.

The chain carries TRBV9 and TRBJ1-2; no reliable D call. V was clipped by 3 bases and J by 3 bases, with 12 bases between them. The CDR3 length is 14 residues. Germline loops: CDR1 SGDLS, CDR2 YYNGEE. CDR3 protein: CASSDAPRDYGYTF. The CDR3 nucleotides read TGTGCCAGCAGCGATGCCCCGAGGGACTATGGCTACACCTTC.

The rearrangement links TRBV6-5 to TRBJ2-7, with D possibly being TRBD1 or TRBD2 (7 bases each). V lost 5 bases and J 6 bases, leaving 14 bases between the germline ends. The CDR3 extends over 13 amino acids. In germline, CDR1 is MNHEY, CDR2 SVGAGI. CDR3: CASSKDREGEQYF. Written as DNA, the CDR3 is TGTGCCAGCAGTAAAGACAGGGAGGGCGAGCAGTACTTC.

The chain couples TRBV7-8 to TRBJ1-5; 8 nucleotides line up with TRBD1. CDR3 length equals 14 residues. Germline V lookup: CDR1 SGHVS, CDR2 FQNEAQ. The ends lost 5 bases at V and 5 bases at J; junction bases unmatched: 5. CDR3 sequence (DNA): TGTGCCAGCAGCCCCGACAGGGGCGATCAGCCCCAGCATTTT. Encoded protein: CASSPDRGDQPQHF.

This chain links TRBV30 with TRBJ1-6, with 8 bases matching TRBD1. This CDR3 is built from 15 residues. V shed 1 base and J 9 bases; nucleotides not matched to a gene: 8. The germline CDR1 and CDR2 sequences are GTSNPN and SVGIG (reference sequence). CDR3: CAWSATTGAGSPLHF. The CDR3 region has the DNA TGTGCCTGGAGTGCTACGACAGGGGCTGGTTCACCCCTCCACTTT.